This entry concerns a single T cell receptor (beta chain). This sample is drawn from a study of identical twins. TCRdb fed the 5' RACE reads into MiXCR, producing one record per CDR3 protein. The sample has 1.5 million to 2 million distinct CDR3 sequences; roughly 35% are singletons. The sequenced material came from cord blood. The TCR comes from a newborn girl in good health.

The CDR3 sequence: CASTVTGGSFELFF. The CDR3 DNA sequence: TGTGCCAGCACGGTCACAGGGGGCAGTTTTGAACTGTTTTTT. The chain couples TRBV28 to TRBJ1-4; TRBD1 agrees at 9 bases. The trim removed 7 bases at V and 12 bases at J, leaving 12 bases unmatched. Germline CDR1 is MDHEN and CDR2 is SYDVKM. There are 14 residues in the CDR3. The complete variable domain, with remaining parts taken from reference TRBV28 and TRBJ1-4, reads DVKVTQSSRYLVKRTGEKVFLECVQDMDHENMFWYRQDPGLGLRLIYFSYDVKMKEKGDIPEGYSVSREKKERFSLILESASTNQTSMYLCASTVTGGSFELFFGSGTQLSVL.